This T cell receptor (beta chain) was captured in a study of shared clonotypes between healthy human individuals. Donors included only healthy HIV-negative adults lacking recent acute infections or vaccinations. CD4+ cell separation produced CD45RA+ naive and CD45RA-negative memory subsets. The CDR3 runs to 16 residues. Losses at the gene ends were 5 bases for V and 1 base for J; bases not matched to a gene: 7. Germline values: CDR1 SGHTA, CDR2 FQGNSA. As originally analysed: There were no quality scores in the junction-only immunoSEQ sequences, so filtering differed. Sequencing used immunoSEQ multiplex PCR; TCRdb keeps in-frame clones, though not all of them. V and J calls and clone size are as listed in that table; D and trimming were resolved from the DNA. The sample records about 1.5 million clones, roughly 96% being singletons.

This TCR derives from a man aged 25-45 years in good health. The chain links TRBV7-2 to TRBJ2-3; 9 bases are a match to TRBD1. Sample: naive CD4+ T cells sorted from blood. Subset: CD45RA+ positively selected. This chain's CDR3 is CASSTSTGGGTDTQYF. The CDR3, as DNA: TGTGCCAGCAGCACTTCTACAGGGGGCGGCACAGATACGCAGTATTTT.